A selection of T cell receptor beta chains follows, all from one sample in a study of blood T cell repertoires in COVID-19. This table comes from immunoSEQ multiplex PCR, and its TCRdb copy is limited to in-frame clones, with some not included. Of approximately 96,000 clones detected, over 75% appear once; the ten largest clones hold roughly 10%. The sequenced sample was peripheral blood. These receptors all come from a woman older than 75 with acute or convalescent COVID-19. CDR3s include the opening cysteine and the closing phenylalanine or tryptophan.

v_gene,j_gene,CDR3aa
TRBV7-2,TRBJ2-5,CASSFGQGGQETQYF
TRBV7-8,TRBJ1-1,CASVRKTEAFF
TRBV19,TRBJ1-1,CASIWGGTEAFF
TRBV29-1,TRBJ1-1,CSVEEGGEAFF
TRBV5-1,TRBJ1-2,CASSLEQGKGYGYTF
TRBV19,TRBJ2-1,CASSIPPGNEQFF
TRBV2,TRBJ1-1,CASSDDRDEAFF
TRBV11-2,TRBJ1-6,CASTLRGTGTGLTNSPLHF
TRBV15,TRBJ2-5,CATTPTGGETQYF
TRBV5-4,TRBJ1-6,CASRPRAEPNSPLHF
TRBV6-1,TRBJ1-4,CASSELGQGPEKLFF
TRBV12-3/TRBV12-4,TRBJ2-7,CASSIQRGSEQYF
TRBV5-1,TRBJ1-2,CASSPSAGGWVNYGYTF
TRBV3-1/TRBV3-2,TRBJ1-1,CASRGGASTEAFF
TRBV28,TRBJ2-1,CASSLRVTGTYNEQFF
TRBV6-2/TRBV6-3,TRBJ2-3,CASSENASGGQDTQYF
TRBV15,TRBJ2-2,CATSPGVATVSFTGELFF
TRBV18,TRBJ2-1,CASSQGTGTHNEQFF
TRBV5-1,TRBJ1-2,CASSNRTGLNYGYTF
TRBV18,TRBJ2-7,CASSPGQDIRYEQYF
TRBV7-9,TRBJ1-5,CASSSPGGPNQPQHF
TRBV7-6,TRBJ2-1,CASSSTGGRYNEQFF
TRBV6-2/TRBV6-3,TRBJ1-3,CASSRDRGTTGNTIYF
TRBV7-9,TRBJ1-6,CASSLRTGGNSPLHF
TRBV3-1/TRBV3-2,TRBJ1-6,CASSSQDSNSPLHF
TRBV6-6,TRBJ2-3,CASTLSGGPSDTQYF
TRBV19,TRBJ1-5,CASSEQRNQPQHF
TRBV6-2/TRBV6-3,TRBJ1-1,CASSYSPQATEAFF
TRBV7-3,TRBJ2-1,CASSLGGLAANEQFF
TRBV11-2,TRBJ2-5,CASNQQSGFPETQYF
TRBV6-2/TRBV6-3,TRBJ1-4,CASSYEGANEKLFF
TRBV5-8,TRBJ1-1,CASEGVHSAFF
TRBV28,TRBJ2-5,CASRGRTSFEETQYF
TRBV9,TRBJ2-5,CASSPAERGAYQETQYF
TRBV28,TRBJ1-1,CASSFGQGGTEAFF
TRBV30,TRBJ1-4,CAWSVLQGTNEKLFF
TRBV27,TRBJ1-5,CARDGDQPQHF
TRBV3-1/TRBV3-2,TRBJ1-2,CASSLSGQGASWYGYTF
TRBV3-1/TRBV3-2,TRBJ1-1,CASSQEGRTEAFF
TRBV9,TRBJ1-2,CASSVAATGDYGYTF
TRBV19,TRBJ1-6,CASNTGSNSPLHF
TRBV28,TRBJ1-5,CASYPGTNNQPQHF
TRBV18,TRBJ2-7,CASSPSLQGSYEQYF
TRBV28,TRBJ1-1,CASSLGQGNTEAFF
TRBV24-1,TRBJ1-5,CATSDPRTGNQPQHF
TRBV6-6,TRBJ1-2,CASRRDRPNYGYTF
TRBV28,TRBJ1-5,CASSFGPGQPQHF
TRBV5-4,TRBJ2-5,CASRSGLEETQYF
TRBV28,TRBJ1-1,CASSLTRGLNTEAFF
TRBV20-1,TRBJ1-2,CSAANSYGYTF
TRBV30,TRBJ1-2,CAWTLTGESYTF
TRBV6-5,TRBJ1-6,CASSQGVSPLHF
TRBV15,TRBJ1-2,CATSSQGSSYGYTF
TRBV7-2,TRBJ2-2,CASSLRDIYTGELFF
TRBV2,TRBJ2-2,CASSPKASTSAGELFF